These 12 T cell receptor beta chains originate from one sample sequenced in a study of post-analysis software for immune sequencing data. Every TCR beta cDNA library bore unique molecular identifiers. TCRdb re-called the PCR reads through MiXCR, storing one row per CDR3 protein. The sample shows roughly 700,000 distinct CDR3 sequences, 25% to 30% of them seen only once. Overall study results and limits: Comparison of patients with controls showed roughly five TRBV segments more frequent in patients, TRBV5-6, TRBV5-1 and TRBV20-1 among them.

The antigens for these receptors are not known. The specimen sequenced was blood. The receptors stem from a girl aged 5 to 17 with multiple sclerosis.

This clonotype was seen at least ten times. The chain couples TRBV29-1 to TRBJ2-7; TRBD1 aligns across 9 bases. Losses at the gene ends were 0 bases for V and 6 bases for J; bases not matched to a gene: 9. The CDR3 spans 15 residues. Germline values: CDR1 SQVTM, CDR2 ANQGSEA. The CDR3 protein is CSVEDLGTGLTEQYF. For the CDR3, the DNA is TGCAGCGTTGAAGATCTGGGGACAGGGCTTACCGAGCAGTACTTC.

This clonotype came up a few times. The rearrangement links TRBV5-6 to TRBJ1-2, with unresolved D. Trimming shortened V by 2 bases and J by 8 bases, and 10 bases separated the two germline ends. Germline-derived CDR1 and CDR2 are SGHDT and YYEEEE. The CDR3 has 12 residues. The CDR3 DNA reads as TGTGCCAGCAGCTTTGGGCCCCTCGGCTACACCTTC. Its protein product is CASSFGPLGYTF.

Comment on this clonotype: Because it lacks the conserved phenylalanine or tryptophan at the end, this CDR3 is likely a read error. CDR3 DNA sequence: TGCAGTGCTAGAGATTCCCGGGACAACAATCAGCCCCAGCATTCT. As protein: CSARDSRDNNQPQHS. The chain couples TRBV20-1 to TRBJ1-5; D might be TRBD1 (6 bases). Trimming cost V 0 bases and J 3 bases, with 12 bases left between them. Germline-derived CDR1 and CDR2 are DFQATT and SNEGSKA (reference sequence). The CDR3 totals 15 residues.

This clonotype appeared a single time. The V and J genes are TRBV7-9 and TRBJ2-5; TRBD2 is a possible D gene (6 bases). Germline values: CDR1 SEHNR, CDR2 FQNEAQ (reference sequence). The CDR3 has 15 amino acids. V lost 3 bases and J lost 5, with 16 bases in between. The CDR3 DNA follows: TGTGCCAGCAGCTTGCTACCCGGGACTTGGGAGACCCAGTACTTC. Its protein product is CASSLLPGTWETQYF.

Comments on this clonotype: Since a much larger clone is just one base distant, this may be a read error. The rearrangement uses TRBV7-9 and TRBJ1-4; 8 nucleotides match TRBD1. The V gene's germline CDR1 is SEHNR and CDR2 FQNEAQ (reference sequence). The CDR3 contains 14 residues. The V and J ends lost 4 bases and 3 bases, in that order; junction bases with no gene match: 1. The CDR3 nucleotides are TGTGCCAGCAGCTCACAGGGGGCTAATGAAAAACTGTTTTTT. Translated: CASSSQGANEKLFF.

As to this clonotype: With a much larger clone just one base away, this may be a read error. The chain couples TRBV6-6 to TRBJ2-1; tentative D call: TRBD2 (5 bases). The DNA matches TRBJ2-7 better at its end, which makes the J call doubtful. The CDR3 runs to 15 residues. From germline, CDR1 is MNHNY and CDR2 SVGAGI (reference sequence). The CDR3 region is CASSLSASSYNEQYF. The CDR3 DNA is TGTGCCAGCAGCCTTAGCGCGAGCTCCTACAATGAGCAGTACTTC.

The chain uses TRBV10-3 and TRBJ2-3; D ambiguous. This CDR3 region has 12 residues. V was shortened by 6 bases and J by 3 bases, with 7 bases between the two germline ends. Per the germline V gene, CDR1 is ENHRY and CDR2 is SYGVKD. The CDR3 is CAIRLGTDTQYF. CDR3 coding DNA: TGTGCCATCAGACTCGGGACAGATACGCAGTATTTT.

The chain uses TRBV24-1 and TRBJ2-3; tentatively, D is TRBD1 or TRBD2 (5 bases each). Trimming stripped 3 bases from V and 4 bases from J, with 10 bases between. The CDR3 length is 14 residues. Per germline, CDR1 KGHDR and CDR2 SFDVKD. CDR3 sequence: CATSDGGVADTQYF. The DNA for the CDR3 is TGTGCCACCAGTGATGGGGGAGTTGCAGATACGCAGTATTTT.

The chain uses TRBV6-2 or TRBV6-3 and TRBJ2-7, with 10 bases fitting TRBD2. CDR1 MNHEY and CDR2 SVGEGT come from the germline V gene. V lost 4 bases to trimming and J lost 3 bases; unmatched junction nucleotides: 0. This CDR3 is 13 amino acids long. CDR3 protein: CASSWTSGYEQYF. CDR3 sequence (DNA): TGTGCCAGCAGTTGGACTAGCGGCTACGAGCAGTACTTC.

This clonotype has a handful of counts. The J gene is TRBJ2-5, the V gene TRBV5-1, with D unresolved. The assigned J gene may be wrong: the sequence end matches TRBJ2-7 better. The CDR3 extends over 13 amino acids. Germline CDR1 SGHRS, CDR2 YFSETQ. This CDR3 is CASSLAVGVEQYF. The CDR3 DNA reads TGCGCCAGCAGCTTGGCCGTCGGCGTCGAGCAGTACTTC.

This clonotype was counted a single time. The rearrangement joins TRBV18 to TRBJ2-1; 12 nucleotides agree with TRBD1. The V segment lost 0 bases and the J segment 7 bases; nucleotides outside the gene matches: 7. From germline, CDR1 is KGHSH and CDR2 LQKENI. The CDR3 consists of 17 residues. For the CDR3, the DNA is TGTGCCAGCTCACCACCGTTGCGGGACAGGGGGCGGAATGAGCAGTTCTTC. It codes for CASSPPLRDRGRNEQFF.

In this sample, this clonotype turned up a few times. The chain has TRBV20-1 and TRBJ2-7; 7 bases are a match to TRBD1. The V and J ends lost 2 bases and 2 bases, in that order; junction bases with no gene match: 15. The CDR3 contains 17 residues. Germline V lookup: CDR1 DFQATT, CDR2 SNEGSKA (reference sequence). The CDR3 reads CSARTWDSSSLPYEQYF. CDR3 in DNA: TGCAGTGCTAGAACTTGGGACAGTTCCTCTCTCCCCTACGAGCAGTACTTC.